Shown below are 7 T cell receptor beta chains from a single sample sequenced in a study of blood T cells in healthy people across ages. The second PCR ran about 6 to 12 cycles with a sample-barcoded 5' primer and J-beta primers. TCRdb ran MiXCR on the 5' RACE reads and lists one entry per CDR3 protein. The repertoire includes 790,000 or so distinct CDR3 sequences, around 50% of them detected once, and about a sixth sits in the top ten. Specimen: blood. The receptors stem from an elderly man in good health.

The V call is TRBV7-9, the J call TRBJ2-7, with 7 bases lining up with TRBD1. The CDR3 consists of 13 residues. Per the germline V gene, CDR1 is SEHNR and CDR2 is FQNEAQ (reference sequence). V lost 6 bases to trimming and J lost 2 bases; unmatched junction nucleotides: 4. As DNA, the CDR3 is TGTGCCAGCAGTCGCGGACAGGCCTACGAGCAGTACTTC. Translation: CASSRGQAYEQYF.

In this sample, this clonotype turned up a few times. The rearrangement uses TRBV6-5 and TRBJ2-7, with 8 bases identical to TRBD1. CDR3 length equals 17 residues. The V gene's germline CDR1 is MNHEY and CDR2 SVGAGI. Germline trimming cut 2 bases from V and 7 bases from J; bases unmatched to any gene: 16. The CDR3 reads CASSYTTGTGDFIEQYF. The CDR3 DNA reads as TGTGCCAGCAGTTACACAACCGGGACAGGAGATTTTATTGAGCAGTACTTC.

The chain combines TRBV30 with TRBJ2-1; 13 nucleotides align to TRBD2. The CDR3 is made up of 15 amino acids. CDR1 is GTSNPN, CDR2 SVGIG, per germline (reference sequence). Trimming took 4 bases from V and 4 from J; bases not matched to a gene: 4. CDR3 protein: CAWIRTSGSYNEQFF. In nucleotides, the CDR3 is TGTGCCTGGATCAGGACTAGCGGGAGTTACAATGAGCAGTTCTTC. Complete variable domain (other parts from reference TRBV30 and TRBJ2-1): SQTIHQWPATLVQPVGSPLSLECTVEGTSNPNLYWYRQAAGRGLQLLFYSVGIGQISSEVPQNLSASRPQDRQFILSSKKLLLSDSGFYLCAWIRTSGSYNEQFFGPGTRLTVL.

This clonotype was seen repeatedly, ten times or more. The chain has TRBV29-1 and TRBJ2-3; 7 bases match TRBD2. Germline CDR1 SQVTM, CDR2 ANQGSEA. This CDR3 has 16 residues. After removal of 7 bases from V and 4 bases from J, the junction contained 17 bases not matched to a gene. The CDR3, as DNA: TGCAGCGGCGCGAAGTTGCAGGGAGGGCTCGCAGATACGCAGTATTTT. The encoded protein is CSGAKLQGGLADTQYF.

The V gene is TRBV20-1, the J gene TRBJ2-1; 12 bases are a match to TRBD2. The germline CDR1 and CDR2 sequences are DFQATT and SNEGSKA (reference sequence). The CDR3 extends over 14 amino acids. V gave up 5 bases and J gave up 4 bases; unmatched junction bases: 3. The CDR3 is CSARLAGVYNEQFF. The DNA for the CDR3 is TGCAGTGCTCGACTAGCGGGAGTATACAATGAGCAGTTCTTC.

The rearrangement joins TRBV14 to TRBJ2-1; 7 bases line up with TRBD2. Trimming removed 6 bases from V and 5 bases from J; junction bases left unmatched: 10. CDR3 length equals 15 residues. Germline loops: CDR1 SGHDN, CDR2 FVKESK. CDR3 amino acids: CASSLSGIRHNEQFF. The CDR3, as DNA: TGTGCCAGCAGTCTCAGCGGGATACGCCACAATGAGCAGTTCTTC.

Worth noting for this clonotype: A much larger clonotype is one base distant, so this may be a read error. J is TRBJ2-5 and V is TRBV25-1, with TRBD1 matching over 8 bases. This CDR3 has 13 amino acids. With V trimmed by 4 bases and J by 5 bases, 3 bases remained unmatched. CDR1 and CDR2 from the germline V gene are MGHDK and SYGVNS. The CDR3 here is CASSAGGGETQYF. As DNA, the CDR3 is TGTGCCAGCAGTGCAGGGGGCGGGGAGACCCAGTACTTC. The full variable domain, completed using reference TRBV25-1 and TRBJ2-5, is EADIYQTPRYLVIGTGKKITLECSQTMGHDKMYWYQQDPGMELHLIHYSYGVNSTEKGDLSSESTVSRIRTEHFPLTLESARPSHTSQYLCASSAGGGETQYFGPGTRLLVL.